This T cell receptor (beta chain) was recovered during a study of OX40 agonist ivuxolimab in advanced cancers. Study-wide background: Partial responses were achieved by three patients: one hepatocellular carcinoma, two cutaneous melanoma.

TCRdb's copy holds only in-frame clones and misses some; the assay was immunoSEQ multiplex PCR. The repertoire holds roughly 53,000 clones, with 79% as singletons. V gave up 8 bases and J gave up 3 bases; unmatched junction bases: 9. CDR3 size: 14 residues. In germline, CDR1 is MNHNS, CDR2 SASEGT. Samples of blood were obtained at baseline, on cycle 4 day 1, and on cycle 7 day 1. The receptor was derived from an adult with an advanced solid tumor such as melanoma, head and neck, liver or kidney cancer. This chain links TRBV6-1 with TRBJ2-7; the match to TRBD1 covers 8 bases. The sequencing here drew on CD4+ or CD8+ T cells sorted from blood, taken in a trial of the OX40 agonist ivuxolimab. CDR3 in amino acids: CASPPDRVSYEQYF. The CDR3 bases are TGTGCCAGCCCCCCGGACAGGGTAAGCTACGAGCAGTACTTC.